Presented here are 20 T cell receptor beta chains from one specimen sequenced in a study of siplizumab effects on memory and regulatory T cells. Sequencing used immunoSEQ multiplex PCR; TCRdb keeps in-frame clones, though not all of them. This table has under 110,000 clones, around 90% appearing once. The sequenced sample was non-Treg CD4+ T cells sorted from blood. The source of these receptors is a human donor in good health.

The gene calls are TRBV2 and TRBJ1-2, with a tentative D call TRBD1 (5 bases). The length of the CDR3 is 13 residues. V was shortened by 6 bases and J by 3 bases, with 11 bases between the two germline ends. From germline, CDR1 is SNHLY and CDR2 FYNNEI. The CDR3 sequence: CASSADRDYGYTF. The CDR3 DNA is TGTGCCAGCAGCGCAGACAGAGACTATGGCTACACCTTC.

This sequence joins TRBV5-1 and TRBJ2-1; 8 nucleotides match TRBD2. Germline V lookup: CDR1 SGHRS, CDR2 YFSETQ. V lost 1 base, J lost 0 bases, and 3 bases stayed unmatched. The CDR3 runs 16 residues. The CDR3 DNA follows: TGCGCCAGCAGCTTGAGCCTAGCGGGCTCCTACAATGAGCAGTTCTTC. It codes for CASSLSLAGSYNEQFF.

This clone was seen a handful of times. This sequence joins TRBV2 and TRBJ2-3; D is uncertain. The CDR3 sequence is 12 residues long. V lost 6 bases and J 4 bases, leaving 8 bases between the germline ends. The germline V gene encodes CDR1 SNHLY and CDR2 FYNNEI. The CDR3 sequence is CASRVVPDTQYF. CDR3 DNA: TGTGCCAGCAGAGTAGTCCCAGATACGCAGTATTTT.

The V and J genes are TRBV5-1 and TRBJ2-5; 8 bases align to TRBD2. From germline, CDR1 is SGHRS and CDR2 YFSETQ. Trimming took 2 bases from V and 3 from J; bases not matched to a gene: 9. The length of the CDR3 is 16 residues. The CDR3 loop reads CASSLIGTSGKETQYF. The CDR3 bases are TGCGCCAGCAGCTTAATAGGAACTAGCGGAAAAGAGACCCAGTACTTC.

This chain connects TRBV5-6 to TRBJ2-5; 8 bases match TRBD1. The CDR3 spans 15 residues. The germline CDR1 and CDR2 sequences are SGHDT and YYEEEE. The J segment lost 0 bases and the V segment lost 4 bases, leaving 5 bases of the junction unmatched. CDR3 protein: CASSAGQENQETQYF. CDR3 sequence (DNA): TGTGCCAGCAGCGCGGGACAGGAAAACCAAGAGACCCAGTACTTC.

The V gene is TRBV27, the J gene TRBJ2-5, with 11 bases aligning to TRBD2. Germline CDR1 is MNHEY and CDR2 is SMNVEV (reference sequence). CDR3 length: 14 residues. V lost 2 bases to trimming and J lost 8 bases; unmatched junction nucleotides: 4. The DNA of the CDR3 is TGTGCCAGCAGTTTAAGACTAGCGGGGTACACCCAGTACTTC. Residues: CASSLRLAGYTQYF.

The chain has TRBV15 and TRBJ2-5; TRBD1 matches at 7 bases. This CDR3 is 13 amino acids long. Per the germline V gene, CDR1 is LNHNV and CDR2 is YYDKDF (reference sequence). V was clipped by 2 bases and J by 5 bases; unmatched bases: 2. CDR3 amino acids: CATSRTTGETQYF. CDR3 DNA sequence: TGTGCCACCAGCAGAACGACAGGGGAGACCCAGTACTTC.

The rearrangement joins TRBV4-2 to TRBJ2-7; 11 bases are a match to TRBD2. This CDR3 region has 18 residues. Germline V gives CDR1 LGHNA, CDR2 YNFKEQ. V trimming: 2 bases; J trimming: 9 bases; junction bases outside the gene matches: 18. The CDR3 coding sequence is TGTGCCAGCAGCCAACTAGCGGGAGGCACACTTCCCACTGTTGGGCAGTACTTC. Its protein is CASSQLAGGTLPTVGQYF.

This clone was found once. The rearrangement uses TRBV11-3 and TRBJ2-1; 10 bases align to TRBD2. The V and J ends lost 4 bases and 0 bases, in that order; junction bases with no gene match: 15. This CDR3 region has 20 residues. Germline CDR1 reads SGHNT; CDR2 reads YENEEA. The CDR3 DNA sequence: TGTGCCAGCAGCTCGGATAGAACGACTAGCGGGCTTAGCTCCTACAATGAGCAGTTCTTC. Protein: CASSSDRTTSGLSSYNEQFF.

The V and J genes are TRBV6-1 and TRBJ1-3, with D hard to call. CDR1 is MNHNS, CDR2 SASEGT, per germline. V was trimmed by 4 bases and J by 0 bases, leaving 7 bases between them. CDR3 length equals 14 residues. CDR3 bases: TGTGCCAGCAGTGCGTGGGACTCTGGAAACACCATATATTTT. Its translation: CASSAWDSGNTIYF.

The CDR3 is CASSLSGGEYNEQFF. CDR3 bases: TGTGCCAGCAGCTTAAGTGGGGGAGAATACAATGAGCAGTTCTTC. The chain has TRBV7-3 and TRBJ2-1; the D gene could be TRBD1 or TRBD2 (5 bases each). The CDR3 length is 15 residues. In germline, CDR1 is SGHTA, CDR2 FQGTGA. Between the trimmed V and J ends, which lost 1 base and 4 bases, there was a span of 11 bases.

The V and J genes are TRBV5-4 and TRBJ2-7; D unresolved. This CDR3 is 14 amino acids long. The germline V and J ends were trimmed by 0 bases and 6 bases, with 13 bases remaining between them. Germline CDR1 and CDR2: SGHNT and YYREEE (reference sequence). The CDR3 DNA reads as TGTGCCAGCAGCTTGGATCCCAGTCCCTTCGAGCAGTACTTC. Translated: CASSLDPSPFEQYF. Drawing the rest from reference TRBV5-4 and TRBJ2-7, the complete variable domain is ETGVTQSPTHLIKTRGQQVTLRCSSQSGHNTVSWYQQALGQGPQFIFQYYREEENGRGNFPPRFSGLQFPNYSSELNVNALELDDSALYLCASSLDPSPFEQYFGPGTRLTVT.

CDR3 region: CASSQRVDDTEAFF. The CDR3 region has the DNA TGTGCCAGCAGCCAACGGGTCGACGACACTGAAGCTTTCTTT. The rearrangement links TRBV4-2 to TRBJ1-1; D call uncertain. Trimming took off 2 bases at V and 3 bases at J, with 10 bases between the two ends. This CDR3 comprises 14 residues. CDR1 and CDR2 from the germline V gene are LGHNA and YNFKEQ.

This chain joins TRBV5-8 and TRBJ2-7, with 7 bases lining up with TRBD1. The V gene's germline CDR1 is SGHTS and CDR2 YDEGEE. The V and J ends lost 4 bases and 1 base, in that order; junction bases with no gene match: 8. CDR3 length: 15 amino acids. The CDR3: CASSRRDSRSYEQYF. The CDR3 nucleotides read TGTGCCAGCAGCAGACGGGACAGCCGTTCCTACGAGCAGTACTTC.

The rearrangement links TRBV19 to TRBJ2-2; 7 bases match TRBD1. The CDR3 consists of 14 residues. V trimming: 9 bases; J trimming: 6 bases; junction bases outside the gene matches: 10. Per the germline V gene, CDR1 is LNHDA and CDR2 is SQIVND (reference sequence). The CDR3 DNA is TGTGCCAGCAGGATGGACAGGACGGCCGGGGAGCTGTTTTTT. The encoded protein is CASRMDRTAGELFF.

A note on this clone: Germline is not matched at one junction end, which may reflect a read error. The DNA for the CDR3 is TGTGCCAGCAGCTTAACCTTAGCGGGAGAAATTTGGGACTTC. Its protein product is CASSLTLAGEIWDF. The V and J genes are TRBV7-2 and TRBJ2-4, with TRBD2 matching over 9 bases. The germline gives CDR1 SGHTA, CDR2 FQGNSA. The length of the CDR3 is 14 residues. Using reference TRBV7-2 and TRBJ2-4 for the parts outside the CDR3, the full variable domain is GAGVSQSPSNKVTEKGKDVELRCDPISGHTALYWYRQSLGQGLEFLIYFQGNSAPDKSGLPSDRFSAERTGGSVSTLTIQRTQQEDSAVYLCASSLTLAGEIWDFGAGTRLSVL.

In the case of this clone: The junction does not match germline at one end; this may be a read error. This chain connects TRBV11-2 to TRBJ2-7; TRBD2 matches 10 bases. The length of the CDR3 is 16 residues. The V gene's germline CDR1 is SGHAT and CDR2 FQNNGV. CDR3 sequence reads: CASSLDISGRAVPFRF. The CDR3 nucleotides are TGTGCCAGCAGCTTAGATATCAGCGGGAGGGCCGTTCCCTTTCGGTTC.

V gene TRBV7-2 combines with J gene TRBJ2-7; weak D call: TRBD1 (5 bases). The length of the CDR3 is 13 residues. Germline CDR1 reads SGHTA; CDR2 reads FQGNSA. Trimming took 3 bases from V and 5 from J, leaving 11 bases between them. The CDR3 DNA reads as TGTGCCAGCAGCTTCGACAGAGGCGACGAGCAGTACTTC. Translation gives CASSFDRGDEQYF.

The chain links TRBV7-3 to TRBJ2-7; 9 bases are shared with TRBD1. Trimming removed 5 bases from V and 8 bases from J; junction bases left unmatched: 7. Germline V gives CDR1 SGHTA, CDR2 FQGTGA. The CDR3 has 13 amino acids. In DNA, the CDR3 is TGTGCCAGCAGCGCGGGACAGGGTGAACAGCAGTACTTC. Amino acids: CASSAGQGEQQYF.

The chain recombines TRBV11-2 with TRBJ2-2; TRBD2 is a possible D gene (5 bases). CDR1 is SGHAT and CDR2 is FQNNGV in the germline V gene. With 5 bases removed from V and 4 bases from J, the gap between germline ends came to 17 bases. The CDR3 is made up of 16 amino acids. CDR3 residues: CASSLLRGPSTGELFF. CDR3 nucleotides: TGTGCCAGCAGCCTTCTGCGAGGGCCGAGCACCGGGGAGCTGTTTTTT. Together with reference TRBV11-2 and TRBJ2-2, the CDR3 gives the full variable domain: EAGVAQSPRYKIIEKRQSVAFWCNPISGHATLYWYQQILGQGPKLLIQFQNNGVVDDSQLPKDRFSAERLKGVDSTLKIQPAKLEDSAVYLCASSLLRGPSTGELFFGEGSRLTVL.